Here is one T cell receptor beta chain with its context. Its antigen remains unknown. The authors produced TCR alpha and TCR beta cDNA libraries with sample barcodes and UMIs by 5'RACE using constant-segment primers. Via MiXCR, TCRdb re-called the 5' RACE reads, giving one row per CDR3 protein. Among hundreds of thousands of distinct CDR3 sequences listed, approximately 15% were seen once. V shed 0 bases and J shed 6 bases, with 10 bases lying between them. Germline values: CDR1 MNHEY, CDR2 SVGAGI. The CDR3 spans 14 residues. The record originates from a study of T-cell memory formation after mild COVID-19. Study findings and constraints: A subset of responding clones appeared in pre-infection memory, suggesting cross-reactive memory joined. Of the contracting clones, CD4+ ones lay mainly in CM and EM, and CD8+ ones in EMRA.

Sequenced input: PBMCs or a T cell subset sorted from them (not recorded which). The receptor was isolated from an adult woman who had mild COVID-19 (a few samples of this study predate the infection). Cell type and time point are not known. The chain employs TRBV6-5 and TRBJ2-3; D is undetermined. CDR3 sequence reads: CASSYSNHLDTQYF. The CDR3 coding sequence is TGTGCCAGCAGTTACTCGAACCATCTGGATACGCAGTATTTT.